The TCR beta chain described here comes from a study of technical replicates of blood from several donors. The protocol was immunoSEQ multiplex PCR, while the TCRdb copy is restricted to in-frame clones and leaves out a portion. The sample contains 95,000 to 100,000 clones, 95% of which appear only once. V lost 2 bases, J lost 6 bases, and 14 bases lay in between. CDR3 length equals 15 residues. CDR1 and CDR2 from the germline V gene are SGDLS and YYNGEE. This TCR derives from a human donor in good health. The rearrangement uses TRBV9 and TRBJ2-2; tentatively, D is TRBD2 (5 bases). The sample comprised T cells isolated from PBMCs. This chain's CDR3 is CASSVEAVEAGELFF. In nucleotides, the CDR3 is TGTGCCAGCAGCGTGGAGGCTGTTGAGGCCGGGGAGCTGTTTTTT.